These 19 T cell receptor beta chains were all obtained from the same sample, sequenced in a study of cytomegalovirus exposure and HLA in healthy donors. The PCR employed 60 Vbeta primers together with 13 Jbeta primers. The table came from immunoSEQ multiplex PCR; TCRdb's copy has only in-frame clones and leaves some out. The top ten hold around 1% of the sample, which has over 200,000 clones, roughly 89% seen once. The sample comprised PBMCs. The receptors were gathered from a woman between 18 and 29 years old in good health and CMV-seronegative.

In nucleotides, the CDR3 is TGTGCCAGCAGTCCGGGAGCAAACACTGAAGCTTTCTTT. It is translated as CASSPGANTEAFF. The V gene is TRBV6-6, the J gene TRBJ1-1; D gene uncertain. Germline CDR1 is MNHNY and CDR2 is SVGAGI (reference sequence). CDR3 length equals 13 residues. V was shortened by 5 bases and J by 2 bases, with 9 bases between the two germline ends.

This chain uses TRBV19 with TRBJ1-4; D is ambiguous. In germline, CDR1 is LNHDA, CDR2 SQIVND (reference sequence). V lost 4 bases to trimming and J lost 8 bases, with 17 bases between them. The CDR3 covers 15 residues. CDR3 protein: CASSRVGSGGEKLFF. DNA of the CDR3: TGTGCCAGTAGTAGGGTGGGGAGCGGAGGGGAAAAACTGTTTTTT. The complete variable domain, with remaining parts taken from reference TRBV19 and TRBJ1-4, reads DGGITQSPKYLFRKEGQNVTLSCEQNLNHDAMYWYRQDPGQGLRLIYYSQIVNDFQKGDIAEGYSVSREKKESFPLTVTSAQKNPTAFYLCASSRVGSGGEKLFFGSGTQLSVL.

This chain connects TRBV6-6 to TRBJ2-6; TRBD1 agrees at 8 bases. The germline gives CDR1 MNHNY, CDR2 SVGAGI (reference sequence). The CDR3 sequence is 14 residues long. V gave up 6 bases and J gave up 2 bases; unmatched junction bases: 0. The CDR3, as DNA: TGTGCCAGCAGACAGGGGGCTGGGGCCAACGTCCTGACTTTC. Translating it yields CASRQGAGANVLTF.

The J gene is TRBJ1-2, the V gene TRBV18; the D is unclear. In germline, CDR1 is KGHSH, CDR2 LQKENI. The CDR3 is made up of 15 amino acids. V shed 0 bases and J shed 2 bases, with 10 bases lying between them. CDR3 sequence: CASSPPRRVNYGYTF. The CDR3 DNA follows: TGTGCCAGCTCACCACCACGACGGGTGAACTATGGCTACACCTTC.

The CDR3 sequence: CASSPFDTAYNEQFF. The CDR3 DNA reads TGTGCCAGCTCACCATTCGACACGGCCTACAATGAGCAGTTCTTC. The rearrangement joins TRBV18 to TRBJ2-1, with D unresolved. Trimming stripped 2 bases from V and 2 bases from J, with 10 bases between. There are 15 residues in the CDR3. Germline CDR1 is KGHSH and CDR2 is LQKENI.

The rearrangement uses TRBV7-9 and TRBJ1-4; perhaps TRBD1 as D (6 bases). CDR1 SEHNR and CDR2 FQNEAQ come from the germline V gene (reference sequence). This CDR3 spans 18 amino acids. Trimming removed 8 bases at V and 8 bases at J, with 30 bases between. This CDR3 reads CASGSYGGSTSTREKLFF. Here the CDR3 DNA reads TGTGCCAGCGGATCCTATGGGGGCTCGACCTCTACCCGGGAAAAACTGTTTTTT.

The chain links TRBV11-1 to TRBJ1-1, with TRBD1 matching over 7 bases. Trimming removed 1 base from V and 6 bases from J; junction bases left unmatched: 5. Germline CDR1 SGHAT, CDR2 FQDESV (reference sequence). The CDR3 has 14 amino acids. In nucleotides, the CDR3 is TGTGCCAGCAGCTTAGGTAGGGGGCCGGCTGAAGCTTTCTTT. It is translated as CASSLGRGPAEAFF.

The CDR3 DNA follows: TGTGCCAGCAGCCCGTTGCCAGGGCTGAACACTGAAGCTTTCTTT. Translation gives CASSPLPGLNTEAFF. J is TRBJ1-1 and V is TRBV7-2, with D tentatively TRBD1 (5 bases). V dropped 5 bases and J dropped 0 bases, with 13 bases sitting between them. The CDR3 spans 15 residues. Germline CDR1 and CDR2: SGHTA and FQGNSA.

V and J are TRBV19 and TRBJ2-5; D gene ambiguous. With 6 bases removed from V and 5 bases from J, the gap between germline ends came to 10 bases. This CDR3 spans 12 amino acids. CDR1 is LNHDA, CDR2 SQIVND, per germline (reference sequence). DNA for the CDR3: TGTGCCAGTAGGGCCAGTCCGGAGACCCAGTACTTC. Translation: CASRASPETQYF.

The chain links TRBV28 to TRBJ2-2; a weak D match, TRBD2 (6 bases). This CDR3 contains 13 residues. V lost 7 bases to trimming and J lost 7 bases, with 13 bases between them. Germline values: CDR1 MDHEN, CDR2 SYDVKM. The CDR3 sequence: CASTTSYGGELFF. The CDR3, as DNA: TGTGCCAGCACCACTAGCTATGGCGGGGAGCTGTTTTTT.

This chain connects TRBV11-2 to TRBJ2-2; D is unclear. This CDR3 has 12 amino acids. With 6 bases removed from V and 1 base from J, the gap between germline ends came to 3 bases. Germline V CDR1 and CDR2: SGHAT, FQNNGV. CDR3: CASSLNTGELFF. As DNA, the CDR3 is TGTGCCAGCAGTCTGAACACCGGGGAGCTGTTTTTT.

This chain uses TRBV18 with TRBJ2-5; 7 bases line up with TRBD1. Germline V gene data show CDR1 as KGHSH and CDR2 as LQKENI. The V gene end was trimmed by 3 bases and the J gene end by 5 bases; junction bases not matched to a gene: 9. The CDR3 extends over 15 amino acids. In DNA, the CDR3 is TGTGCCAGCTCACCTTCCCAGGGGGATTGGGAGACCCAGTACTTC. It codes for CASSPSQGDWETQYF.

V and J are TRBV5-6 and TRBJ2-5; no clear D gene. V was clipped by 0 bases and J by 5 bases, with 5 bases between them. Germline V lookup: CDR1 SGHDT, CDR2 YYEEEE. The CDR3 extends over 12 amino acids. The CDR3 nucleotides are TGTGCCAGCAGCTTGGCAGGCGAGACCCAGTACTTC. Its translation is CASSLAGETQYF.

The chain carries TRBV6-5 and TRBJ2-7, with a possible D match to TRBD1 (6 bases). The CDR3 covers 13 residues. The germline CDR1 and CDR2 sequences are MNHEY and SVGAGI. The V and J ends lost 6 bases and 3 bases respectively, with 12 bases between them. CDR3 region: CASSNTGNYEQYF. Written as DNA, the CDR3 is TGTGCCAGCAGCAATACAGGGAACTACGAGCAGTACTTC.

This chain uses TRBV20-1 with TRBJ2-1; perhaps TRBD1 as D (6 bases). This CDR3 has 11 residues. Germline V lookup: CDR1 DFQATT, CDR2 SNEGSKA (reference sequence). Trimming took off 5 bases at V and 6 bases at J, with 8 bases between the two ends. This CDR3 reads CSAPRGNEQFF. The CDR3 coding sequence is TGCAGTGCTCCCAGGGGCAATGAGCAGTTCTTC.

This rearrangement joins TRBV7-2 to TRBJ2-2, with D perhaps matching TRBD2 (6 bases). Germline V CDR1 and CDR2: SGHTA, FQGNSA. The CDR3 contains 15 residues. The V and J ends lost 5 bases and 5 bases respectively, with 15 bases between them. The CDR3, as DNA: TGTGCCAGCAGCCCCCGACTAGTTTGGACCGGGGAGCTGTTTTTT. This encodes CASSPRLVWTGELFF.

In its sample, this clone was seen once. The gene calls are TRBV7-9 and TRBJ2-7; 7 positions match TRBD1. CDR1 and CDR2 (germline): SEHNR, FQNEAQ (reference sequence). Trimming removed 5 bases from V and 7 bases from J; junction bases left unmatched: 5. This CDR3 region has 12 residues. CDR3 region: CASSPQGEEQYF. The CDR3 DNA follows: TGTGCCAGCAGCCCCCAGGGGGAGGAGCAGTACTTC.

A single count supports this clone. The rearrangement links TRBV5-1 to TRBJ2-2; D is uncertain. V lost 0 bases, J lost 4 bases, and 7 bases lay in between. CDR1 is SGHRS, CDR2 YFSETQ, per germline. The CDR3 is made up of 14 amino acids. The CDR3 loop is CASSLAVFTGELFF. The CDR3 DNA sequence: TGCGCCAGCAGCTTGGCCGTCTTCACCGGGGAGCTGTTTTTT.

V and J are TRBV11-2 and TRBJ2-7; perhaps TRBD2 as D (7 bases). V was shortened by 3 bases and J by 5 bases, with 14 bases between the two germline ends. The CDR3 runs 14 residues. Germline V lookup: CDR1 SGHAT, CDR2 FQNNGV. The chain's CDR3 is CASSLDLGGDEQYF. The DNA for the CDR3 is TGTGCCAGCAGCTTGGACCTAGGGGGGGACGAGCAGTACTTC.